The text below deals with one TCR beta chain. The sample is drawn from a study of blood T cell repertoires in COVID-19. Study information: Samples representing acute and convalescent COVID-19 were sourced from the United States, Italy and Spain. T cells, B-cell-depleted T cells, or PBMCs supplied cDNA or gDNA.

In the original workflow: Scientists estimated how many nucleated cells there were by amplifying reference gene primers. Clones were sequenced by immunoSEQ multiplex PCR, and TCRdb holds only the in-frame ones, with some missing. That table supplies the V and J calls and clone size; D and trimming were determined from the DNA. This table has about 310,000 clones, around 91% appearing once. The Seattle patients joined while their infection was active and were tracked longitudinally afterward. This clonotype originated in a woman in her thirties or forties with COVID-19, enrolled during active disease. The material sequenced was peripheral blood.

CDR3 residues: CAPYPPGGIHNEQFF. DNA for the CDR3: TGTGCCCCCTATCCCCCGGGGGGTATCCACAATGAGCAGTTCTTC. The chain couples TRBV21-1 to TRBJ2-1; TRBD2, as called in the table, went unchecked against the DNA. TRBV21-1 is designated a pseudogene. The length of the CDR3 is 15 residues.